The present T cell receptor (beta chain) was sequenced within a study of radiotherapy plus CTLA-4 blockade in lung cancer. Study-wide findings and caveats: Expansion of tumor-derived TCR clones was observed in blood after radiotherapy plus ipilimumab.

Repertoires were generated with immunoSEQ multiplex PCR, while TCRdb's copy carries only in-frame clones and drops some. The table records nearly 110,000 clones, about 83% of them present only once. With respect to this clone: No antigen is known for it.

Germline CDR1 and CDR2: SGDLS and YYNGEE. V lost 2 bases and J 8 bases, leaving 19 bases between the germline ends. The CDR3 extends over 16 amino acids. The J gene is TRBJ2-2, the V gene TRBV9; no reliable D call. This TCR came from a human donor with non-small cell lung cancer that progressed on radiotherapy plus ipilimumab. Some clones in this sample may be carry-over from other donors' samples. The source material was peripheral blood, sampled from a patient treated with radiotherapy plus ipilimumab. In DNA, the CDR3 is TGTGCCAGCAGCGTGAGGATAACAGTATCAGAAGGGGAGCTGTTTTTT. This codes for CASSVRITVSEGELFF.